The rows below give T cell receptor beta chains drawn from one sample of a study of OX40 agonist ivuxolimab in advanced cancers. Here immunoSEQ multiplex PCR was the method, and the copy in TCRdb shows in-frame clones only, minus some. In the table there are about 86,000 clones, about 90% of which are singletons. Sequenced material: CD4+ or CD8+ T cells sorted from blood, taken in a trial of the OX40 agonist ivuxolimab. These receptors came from an adult with an advanced solid tumor such as melanoma, head and neck, liver or kidney cancer. Each CDR3 is given with its conserved first and last residue. D genes are given only for firm matches. Some rows mark clone size as missing; the rest say once, few, many or name a class of expanded clone.

TRBV19	13	TRBD1	TRBJ2-1	NA	TGTGCCACTACGGACAGGGCCAGGGGTGAGCAGTTCTTC	CATTDRARGEQFF
TRBV5-1	16	NA	TRBJ1-1	few	TGCGCCAGCAGCTGGACACTGGGGGGCAAGAACACTGAAGCTTTCTTT	CASSWTLGGKNTEAFF
TRBV7-9	13	NA	TRBJ2-7	NA	TGTGCCAGCAGCCCGAGACTAGTGTACGAGCAGTACTTC	CASSPRLVYEQYF
TRBV2	14	NA	TRBJ1-1	NA	TGTGCCAGCAGTGTTCTACAGGCTGGCGCTGAAGCTTTCTTT	CASSVLQAGAEAFF
TRBV27	14	NA	TRBJ1-2	once	TGTGCCAGCAGTGAAGGGACCGCCAGAGAGGGCTACACCTTC	CASSEGTAREGYTF
TRBV6-6	13	TRBD1	TRBJ2-7	NA	TGTGCCAGCAGCCGGGACAGGGCCTACGAGCAGTACTTC	CASSRDRAYEQYF
TRBV12-5	13	TRBD1	TRBJ1-1	NA	TGTGCTAGTGGTTTTCAGGGGGTATCTGAAGCTTTCTTT	CASGFQGVSEAFF
TRBV27	14	TRBD1	TRBJ1-1	NA	TGTGCCAGCCGGAGGACAGGATCGGGCACTGAAGCTTTCTTT	CASRRTGSGTEAFF
TRBV7-9	15	TRBD2	TRBJ2-7	once	TGTGCCAGCAGCTTACTCGCGGGAGGGTCTTACGAGCAGTACTTC	CASSLLAGGSYEQYF
TRBV6-6	15	TRBD1	TRBJ1-4	NA	TGTGCCAGCAGTTACCCGGGACAGGGGGCCGAAAAACTGTTTTTT	CASSYPGQGAEKLFF
TRBV10-3	15	NA	TRBJ1-2	once	TGTGCCATCTACGGAGGGGCCCTCGGGAGTGGTGGCTACACCTTC	CAIYGGALGSGGYTF
TRBV6-5	15	TRBD1	TRBJ2-7	NA	TGTGCCAGCAGTCAGAGGGACAGGGGGCACTACGAGCAGTACTTC	CASSQRDRGHYEQYF
TRBV7-9	15	TRBD1	TRBJ2-1	NA	TGTGCCAGCAGTTTTCCCGGGACAGGGGTCAATGAGCAGTTCTTC	CASSFPGTGVNEQFF
TRBV19	11	NA	TRBJ2-1	NA	TGTGCCAGTAGTGGCGAGCGCGAGCAGTTCTTC	CASSGEREQFF
TRBV27	15	TRBD1	TRBJ1-1	NA	TGTGCCAGCAGGCAGGGGGCGGAAAGGGGCACTGAAGCTTTCTTT	CASRQGAERGTEAFF
TRBV29-1	12	NA	TRBJ2-1	NA	TGCAGCGTTGAGACTATCTACCATGAGCAGTTCTTC	CSVETIYHEQFF
TRBV20-1	11	TRBD2	TRBJ2-1	NA	TGCAGTGCTAGAGAGGGACTAGCAAATTTCTTC	CSAREGLANFF
TRBV28	14	NA	TRBJ2-7	NA	TGTGCCAGCAGTTCATACCTGACAGTTTACGAGCAGTACTTC	CASSSYLTVYEQYF
TRBV7-5	17	NA	TRBJ2-2	NA	TGTGCCAGAAGCTCGCTTAACAGGGGCGGAAACACCGGGGAGCTGTTTTTT	CARSSLNRGGNTGELFF
TRBV5-4	13	NA	TRBJ2-5	once	TGTGCCATTATACGGGCAGGGGAAGAGACCCAGTACTTC	CAIIRAGEETQYF
TRBV2	16	TRBD2	TRBJ2-5	NA	TGTGCCAGCTCACCCCTCAGGGCGGGAGGGCCGGAGACCCAGTACTTC	CASSPLRAGGPETQYF
TRBV28	16	TRBD2	TRBJ2-3	NA	TGTGCCAGCAGTTTATTTGCGGGAGAGGGAACAGATACGCAGTATTTT	CASSLFAGEGTDTQYF
TRBV2	14	TRBD1	TRBJ2-3	NA	TGTGCCAACACAGACAGGGGAAGAGGAGATACGCAGTATTTT	CANTDRGRGDTQYF
TRBV11-1	15	TRBD2	TRBJ2-1	NA	TGTGCCAGCAGCTTAGTGGTAGCGGGAGAAGATGAGCAGTTCTTC	CASSLVVAGEDEQFF
TRBV4-2	18	TRBD2	TRBJ2-5	NA	TGTGCCAGCAGCCAAGATATGGAGGGCGGGAGCCCCCGGGAGACCCAGTACTTC	CASSQDMEGGSPRETQYF
TRBV7-2	15	NA	TRBJ2-1	NA	TGTGCCAGCAGCTTAGAGAGTACTACCTACAATGAGCAGTTCTTC	CASSLESTTYNEQFF
TRBV27	12	NA	TRBJ1-2	NA	TGTGCCAGCAGTTCGGGGCCGCTAGGCTACACCTTC	CASSSGPLGYTF
TRBV9	15	TRBD2	TRBJ2-1	few	TGTGCCAGCAGCGTAGGACTAGCGGGTTACAATGAGCAGTTCTTC	CASSVGLAGYNEQFF
TRBV5-1	13	TRBD1	TRBJ2-7	NA	TGCGCCAGCAGCCTGGATGACAGGGCCGAGCAGTACTTC	CASSLDDRAEQYF
TRBV19	14	TRBD1	TRBJ1-2	NA	TGTGCCAGTAGTATCTCGGGACAGGGCTATGGCTACACCTTC	CASSISGQGYGYTF
TRBV29-1	14	NA	TRBJ1-2	NA	TGCAGCGTTGAAGATCGCGGCAGGGATTGGGGCTACACCTTC	CSVEDRGRDWGYTF
TRBV29-1	12	NA	TRBJ1-2	once	TGCAGCGTTTTAGACAGCGACTATGGCTACACCTTC	CSVLDSDYGYTF
TRBV5-1	16	NA	TRBJ1-1	NA	TGCGCCAGCAGCTTCCGGGACGGCACCATGAACACTGAAGCTTTCTTT	CASSFRDGTMNTEAFF
TRBV5-4	12	NA	TRBJ2-3	once	TGTGCCAGCAGCCCGTCCGCGGATACGCAGTATTTT	CASSPSADTQYF
TRBV6-6	14	TRBD1	TRBJ1-4	NA	TGTGCCAGCAGTTACTCCCAGGGGGGTGAAAAACTGTTTTTT	CASSYSQGGEKLFF